The 4 T cell receptor beta chains in this list originate from one sample, sequenced in a study of cytomegalovirus exposure and HLA in healthy donors. Measured with immunoSEQ multiplex PCR; TCRdb has only the in-frame clones, and not every one. The table lists some 140,000 clones, just over 85% of them singletons. Sequenced sample: PBMCs. The receptors stem from a human donor in good health.

The V call is TRBV4-1, the J call TRBJ2-7; 9 nucleotides match TRBD1. Per the germline V gene, CDR1 is MGHRA and CDR2 is YSYEKL. CDR3 size: 14 residues. The V and J ends lost 5 bases and 5 bases, in that order; junction bases with no gene match: 7. The CDR3 region is CASSSQQGADEQYF. The CDR3 nucleotides read TGCGCCAGCAGCTCCCAACAGGGGGCGGACGAGCAGTACTTC.

The chain employs TRBV29-1 and TRBJ1-1; possible D gene TRBD1, 5 bases. This CDR3 region has 13 residues. Germline V CDR1 and CDR2: SQVTM, ANQGSEA. The ends were cut back, 4 bases at V and 2 bases at J, with 11 bases in the middle. The CDR3 here is CSVGGRANTEAFF. CDR3 in DNA: TGCAGCGTTGGGGGCAGGGCTAACACTGAAGCTTTCTTT.

The rearrangement joins TRBV6-5 to TRBJ2-7; the D gene is possibly TRBD2 (6 bases). This CDR3 is 13 amino acids long. The V gene's germline CDR1 is MNHEY and CDR2 SVGAGI. V gave up 2 bases and J gave up 7 bases, with 12 bases separating them. The CDR3 sequence: CASSYRTAGEQYF. As DNA, the CDR3 is TGTGCCAGCAGTTACAGGACCGCGGGAGAGCAGTACTTC.

The rearrangement links TRBV7-3 to TRBJ1-1; possible D gene TRBD1, 5 bases. This CDR3 is 15 amino acids long. V lost 3 bases and J lost 3, with 14 bases in between. Looked up from germline, CDR1 is SGHTA and CDR2 is FQGTGA. The CDR3 sequence is CASSLEGFEYTEAFF. The CDR3 DNA reads TGTGCCAGCAGCTTGGAGGGGTTTGAATACACTGAAGCTTTCTTT. Complete variable domain (other parts from reference TRBV7-3 and TRBJ1-1): GAGVSQTPSNKVTEKGKYVELRCDPISGHTALYWYRQSLGQGPEFLIYFQGTGAADDSGLPNDRFFAVRPEGSVSTLKIQRTERGDSAVYLCASSLEGFEYTEAFFGQGTRLTVV.